This T cell receptor beta chain was profiled in a study of blood T cell repertoires in COVID-19. Assay: immunoSEQ multiplex PCR; the TCRdb copy retains only in-frame clones and omits some. Found here are about 130,000 clones, roughly 89% of them singletons; the top ten hold 4.3%. There are 15 residues in the CDR3. From germline, CDR1 is SGHAT and CDR2 FQNNGV. Trimming removed 3 bases at V and 6 bases at J, with 14 bases between. The chain recombines TRBV11-2 with TRBJ2-2, with D perhaps matching TRBD1 (5 bases). The sample taken for sequencing was peripheral blood. The clonotype originates from a man aged 55-75 years with COVID-19, enrolled during active disease. In DNA form, the CDR3 reads TGTGCCAGCAGCTTGGTTCAGACAGTTGCCGGGGAGCTGTTTTTT. This codes for CASSLVQTVAGELFF. Together with reference TRBV11-2 and TRBJ2-2, the CDR3 gives the full variable domain: EAGVAQSPRYKIIEKRQSVAFWCNPISGHATLYWYQQILGQGPKLLIQFQNNGVVDDSQLPKDRFSAERLKGVDSTLKIQPAKLEDSAVYLCASSLVQTVAGELFFGEGSRLTVL.